Listed below are T cell receptor beta chains from one sample, sequenced in a study of T cell responses to AZD1222 COVID-19 vaccine. Profiling relied on immunoSEQ multiplex PCR, and the TCRdb table lists in-frame clones only, not all of them. The data show nearly 110,000 clones, roughly 90% seen once. This material consisted of peripheral blood, taken on day 0 of AZD1222 vaccination. The receptors derive from an adult in good health. The CDR3 runs from the conserved cysteine through the conserved F or W. Fields, in order: D gene, J gene, V gene, clone size, CDR3 DNA, CDR3 protein. A D gene is named only where the DNA matches it firmly. Expanded clones get a size class; other rows say once, few or many, or leave the size out.

TRBD2	TRBJ2-1	TRBV18	NA	TGTGCCAGCTCACCACCGCGCGGGAGACGGGGTAATGAGCAGTTCTTC	CASSPPRGRRGNEQFF
NA	TRBJ1-5	TRBV12-3/TRBV12-4	NA	TGTGCCAGCAGTCCGGAGGGGCCCCAGCATTTT	CASSPEGPQHF
TRBD1	TRBJ1-4	TRBV9	NA	TGTGCCAGCAGCAAACAGGGGAATGAAAAACTGTTTTTT	CASSKQGNEKLFF
NA	TRBJ2-2	TRBV4-2	NA	TGTGCCACGGCCGAAGTGGCCCTCCAGCCCCAGAACACCGGGGAGCTGTTTTTT	CATAEVALQPQNTGELFF
NA	TRBJ2-5	TRBV19	once	TGTGCCAGTAGTGTTGGCCCCGGGGGACAAGAGACCCAGTACTTC	CASSVGPGGQETQYF
TRBD1	TRBJ1-2	TRBV29-1	NA	TGCAGCGTCGGGACAGGGGGCTCCTATGGCTACACCTTC	CSVGTGGSYGYTF
NA	TRBJ1-1	TRBV2	NA	TGTGCCAGCCGGGTCTCGGGCCTCACTGAAGCTTTCTTT	CASRVSGLTEAFF
NA	TRBJ1-1	TRBV9	NA	TGTGCCAGCAGCGTAGCTACGGCGGGGTACACTGAAGCTTTCTTT	CASSVATAGYTEAFF
NA	TRBJ1-2	TRBV6-5	NA	TGTGCCAGCAAGAACACTGGCTTTGGCTACACCTTC	CASKNTGFGYTF
TRBD2	TRBJ2-1	TRBV24-1	NA	TGTGCCACCAGTGATCGAGCGGGAGGGTACAATGAGCAGTTCTTC	CATSDRAGGYNEQFF
NA	TRBJ1-5	TRBV6-2/TRBV6-3	NA	TGTGCCAGCAGTTACTCGAGTCATCAGCCCCAGCATTTT	CASSYSSHQPQHF
TRBD1	TRBJ1-1	TRBV18	NA	TGTGCCAGCTTACAGGGGGGAAACACTGAAGCTTTCTTT	CASLQGGNTEAFF
NA	TRBJ2-1	TRBV19	NA	TGTGCCAGTAGACCGGGGGGCAGGGGGTCCTACAATGAGCAGTTCTTC	CASRPGGRGSYNEQFF
TRBD1	TRBJ1-5	TRBV19	once	TGTGCCAGTACGACAGGGGGACGGCCCCAGCATTTT	CASTTGGRPQHF
NA	TRBJ1-1	TRBV6-2/TRBV6-3	NA	TGTGCCAGCAGCTATACCAGAGGGCGGAACACTGAAGCTTTCTTT	CASSYTRGRNTEAFF
NA	TRBJ2-7	TRBV7-9	few	TGTGCCAGCAGCTTAGGGACAGCAACCTACGAGCAGTACTTC	CASSLGTATYEQYF
NA	TRBJ1-1	TRBV29-1	NA	TGCAGCGTTGAGGCTTGGTCGAACACTGAAGCTTTCTTT	CSVEAWSNTEAFF
TRBD1	TRBJ2-7	TRBV2	once	TGTGCCAGCAGTAGGACAGGCGCGGCCGAGCAGTACTTC	CASSRTGAAEQYF
NA	TRBJ1-1	TRBV18	NA	TGTGCCAGCTCACCTCTTGGACAGACGAACACTGAAGCTTTCTTT	CASSPLGQTNTEAFF
TRBD1	TRBJ2-4	TRBV25-1	NA	TGTGCCAGCAGTGAATACCGACAGGGGGGGACCAAAAACATTCAGTACTTC	CASSEYRQGGTKNIQYF
TRBD2	TRBJ2-1	TRBV14	few	TGTGCCAGCAGCCAGAAAGCGGGAGGTCGGAGCTCCTACAATGAGCAGTTCTTC	CASSQKAGGRSSYNEQFF
NA	TRBJ2-7	TRBV5-1	few	TGCGCCAGCAGGCCCGGTTACTCCTACGAGCAGTACTTC	CASRPGYSYEQYF
TRBD2	TRBJ2-3	TRBV19	NA	TGTGCCAGTAGTATTACTAGCGCCGCCGGAGATACGCAGTATTTT	CASSITSAAGDTQYF
NA	TRBJ2-1	TRBV11-2	NA	TGTGCCAGCAGCTTGGGTGGGACTTATTCCTACAATGAGCAGTTCTTC	CASSLGGTYSYNEQFF
NA	TRBJ2-2	TRBV7-2	NA	TGTGCCAGCAGCAGAGAGTCAGAGGGGGGGACCGGGGAGCTGTTTTTT	CASSRESEGGTGELFF
NA	TRBJ1-3	TRBV6-5	NA	TGTGCCAGCATCTACTCTGGAAACACCATATATTTT	CASIYSGNTIYF
NA	TRBJ1-5	TRBV15	NA	TGTGCCACCTCCCGAAGGCCAGCACCTTATCAGCCCCAGCATTTT	CATSRRPAPYQPQHF
NA	TRBJ1-1	TRBV19	once	TGTGCCAGTAGTATGGCTAGAGGGTTTGAGGCTTTCTTT	CASSMARGFEAFF
TRBD2	TRBJ2-7	TRBV6-5	NA	TGTGCCAGCAGACGGACTAGCGGGAGGTACGAGCAGTACTTC	CASRRTSGRYEQYF
TRBD1	TRBJ1-1	TRBV28	NA	TGTGCCAGCAGTTCTACTAGTCCCGGACAGGGAAGGGTGAACACTGAAGCTTTCTTT	CASSSTSPGQGRVNTEAFF
NA	TRBJ1-1	TRBV19	once	TGTGCCAGTAGCCTTGGTGCTCTCTCGAACACTGAAGCTTTCTTT	CASSLGALSNTEAFF
TRBD1	TRBJ1-1	TRBV6-5	NA	TGTGCCAGCAGTACGGGACAGGGGTACACTGAAGCTTTCTTT	CASSTGQGYTEAFF
TRBD2	TRBJ2-2	TRBV19	few	TGTGCCAGTACAGGGACTAGCGATAGAAGGGACACCGGGGAGCTGTTTTTT	CASTGTSDRRDTGELFF
NA	TRBJ1-5	TRBV4-1	NA	TGCGCCAGCAGCCAAGGAGTACAGAGCAATCAGCCCCAGCATTTT	CASSQGVQSNQPQHF
TRBD1	TRBJ2-1	TRBV4-3	NA	TGCGCCAGCAGCCAAGGCCCCGCAGGGGGCACCTATGAGCAGTTCTTC	CASSQGPAGGTYEQFF
NA	TRBJ2-7	TRBV6-5	NA	TGTGCCAGCAGTTACCTTGGGATGGACTACGAGCAGTACTTC	CASSYLGMDYEQYF
NA	TRBJ2-1	TRBV27	NA	TGTGCCAGCAGCCCTGTGGGCGGGGCCTACAATGAGCAGTTCTTC	CASSPVGGAYNEQFF
NA	TRBJ2-1	TRBV6-5	NA	TGTGCCAGCGACCTTGACTATCTACCATACAATGAGCAGTTCTTC	CASDLDYLPYNEQFF
NA	TRBJ1-6	TRBV3-1/TRBV3-2	NA	TGTGCCAGCAGCCAAGGCTCGGCCCAGCCAATTAATTCACCCCTCCACTTT	CASSQGSAQPINSPLHF
TRBD1	TRBJ2-7	TRBV5-4	few	TGTGCCAGCAGCCACCGGGACAGCCCCTACGAGCAGTACTTC	CASSHRDSPYEQYF
NA	TRBJ1-2	TRBV5-8	NA	TGTGCCAGCAGCCCCTACTCTGGGAGTGGTGGCTACACCTTC	CASSPYSGSGGYTF
NA	TRBJ2-3	TRBV6-1	NA	TGTGCCAGCAGTGAGCCGGGGAGTGGAGCAGATACGCAGTATTTT	CASSEPGSGADTQYF
NA	TRBJ2-3	TRBV6-5	once	TGTGCCAGCAGCCCCCCTGGGGCCACAGATACGCAGTATTTT	CASSPPGATDTQYF
NA	TRBJ1-3	TRBV5-4	NA	TGTGCCAGCAGCTATCGGTACAACTCTGGAAACACCATATATTTT	CASSYRYNSGNTIYF
NA	TRBJ2-3	TRBV19	NA	TGTGCCAGTAGTATAGGTATGGCCCGCACAGATACGCAGTATTTT	CASSIGMARTDTQYF
NA	TRBJ2-3	TRBV23-1	NA	TGCGCCAGCAGTCAATCGGTCGGGAGCGATACTTGGTTCACAGATACGCAGTATTTT	CASSQSVGSDTWFTDTQYF
TRBD1	TRBJ1-2	TRBV4-1	NA	TGCGCCAGCAGCCAAGCCGGGGGACAGGGCCGTTATGGCTACACCTTC	CASSQAGGQGRYGYTF
TRBD2	TRBJ2-5	TRBV14	NA	TGTGCCAGCAGCCAACTAGCGGGGTTACTAGAGACCCAGTACTTC	CASSQLAGLLETQYF
NA	TRBJ2-1	TRBV6-4	NA	TGTGCCAGCAGTGACGAATGGAATGAGCAGTTCTTC	CASSDEWNEQFF
NA	TRBJ1-1	TRBV7-9	NA	TGTGCCAGCAGCCCTTCGGACGGAGCTCCCGCTTTCTTT	CASSPSDGAPAFF
NA	TRBJ1-5	TRBV5-1	NA	TGCGCCAGCAGCTCCCGACCTGAGGATCAGCCCCAGCATTTT	CASSSRPEDQPQHF
NA	TRBJ1-1	TRBV5-1	NA	TGCGCCAGCAGCTTGGTTCAGCCGGGGGTCACTGAAGCTTTCTTT	CASSLVQPGVTEAFF
NA	TRBJ2-6	TRBV20-1	NA	TGCAGTGCTAGTCCCAGGTCTGGGGCCAACGTCCTGACTTTC	CSASPRSGANVLTF
NA	TRBJ2-7	TRBV5-4	NA	TGTGCCAGCAGCTTGATAGGGTGGGCCCCAGCCTACGAGCAGTACTTC	CASSLIGWAPAYEQYF
TRBD1	TRBJ1-1	TRBV19	NA	TGTGCCAGTAGGATGGACAGGAGGGGTGAAGCTTTCTTT	CASRMDRRGEAFF
NA	TRBJ1-3	TRBV11-2	NA	TGTGCCAGCAGCATCCCGGGGGTCTCTGGAAACACCATATATTTT	CASSIPGVSGNTIYF
TRBD1	TRBJ1-5	TRBV30	NA	TGTGCCTGGACCCGGACAGGGGATAGCAATCAGCCCCAGCATTTT	CAWTRTGDSNQPQHF